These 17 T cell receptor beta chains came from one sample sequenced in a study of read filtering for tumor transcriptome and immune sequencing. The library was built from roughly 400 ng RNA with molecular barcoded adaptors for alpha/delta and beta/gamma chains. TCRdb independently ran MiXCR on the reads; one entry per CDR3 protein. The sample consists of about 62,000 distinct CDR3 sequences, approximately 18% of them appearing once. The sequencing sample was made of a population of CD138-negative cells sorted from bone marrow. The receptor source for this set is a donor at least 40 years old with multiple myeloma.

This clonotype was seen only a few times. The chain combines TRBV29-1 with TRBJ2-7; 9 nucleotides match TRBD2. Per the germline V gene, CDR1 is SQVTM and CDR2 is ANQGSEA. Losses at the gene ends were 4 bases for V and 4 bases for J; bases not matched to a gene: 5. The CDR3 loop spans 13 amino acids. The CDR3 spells CSVGREGSYEQYF. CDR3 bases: TGCAGCGTTGGGCGGGAGGGTAGTTACGAGCAGTACTTC.

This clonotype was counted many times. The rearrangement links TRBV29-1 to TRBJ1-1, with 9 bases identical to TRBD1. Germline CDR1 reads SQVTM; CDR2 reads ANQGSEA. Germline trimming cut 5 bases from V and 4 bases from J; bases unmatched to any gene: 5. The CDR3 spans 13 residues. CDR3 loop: CSVYRGQSTEAFF. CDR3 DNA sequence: TGCAGCGTTTACAGGGGGCAGAGCACTGAAGCTTTCTTT.

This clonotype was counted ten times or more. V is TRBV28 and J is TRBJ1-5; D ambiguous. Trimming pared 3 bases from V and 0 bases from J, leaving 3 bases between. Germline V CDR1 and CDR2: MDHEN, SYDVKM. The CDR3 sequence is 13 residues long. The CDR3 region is CASSLYSNQPQHF. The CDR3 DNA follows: TGTGCCAGCAGTTTGTATAGCAATCAGCCCCAGCATTTT.

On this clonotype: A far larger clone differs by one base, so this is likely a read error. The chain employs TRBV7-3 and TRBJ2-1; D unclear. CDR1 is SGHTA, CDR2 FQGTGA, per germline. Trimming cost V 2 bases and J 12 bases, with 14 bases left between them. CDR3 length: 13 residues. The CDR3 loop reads CASSLDGFGGQFF. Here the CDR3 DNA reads TGTGCCAGCAGCTTAGATGGGTTCGGTGGGCAGTTCTTC. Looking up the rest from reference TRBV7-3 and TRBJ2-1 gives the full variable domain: GAGVSQTPSNKVTEKGKYVELRCDPISGHTALYWYRQSLGQGPEFLIYFQGTGAADDSGLPNDRFFAVRPEGSVSTLKIQRTERGDSAVYLCASSLDGFGGQFFGPGTRLTVL.

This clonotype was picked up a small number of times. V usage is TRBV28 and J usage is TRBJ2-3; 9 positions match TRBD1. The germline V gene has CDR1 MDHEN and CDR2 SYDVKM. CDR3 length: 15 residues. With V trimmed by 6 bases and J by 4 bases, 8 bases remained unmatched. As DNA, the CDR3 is TGTGCCAGCAGCTACCGGGACAGGGTATCAGATACGCAGTATTTT. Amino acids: CASSYRDRVSDTQYF.

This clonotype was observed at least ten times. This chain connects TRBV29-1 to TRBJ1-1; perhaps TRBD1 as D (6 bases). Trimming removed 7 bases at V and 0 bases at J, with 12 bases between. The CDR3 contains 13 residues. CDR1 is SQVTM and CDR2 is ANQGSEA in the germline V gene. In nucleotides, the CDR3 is TGCAGCGCCGATAGGGGGATGAACACTGAAGCTTTCTTT. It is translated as CSADRGMNTEAFF.

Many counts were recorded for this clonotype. This CDR3 reads CASSLENSYGYTF. DNA of the CDR3: TGTGCCAGCAGCTTAGAGAACAGCTATGGCTACACCTTC. The J gene is TRBJ1-2, the V gene TRBV7-9; D call uncertain. Germline lookup yields CDR1 SEHNR and CDR2 FQNEAQ (reference sequence). The CDR3 has 13 residues. Trimming shortened V by 1 base and J by 4 bases, and 7 bases separated the two germline ends.

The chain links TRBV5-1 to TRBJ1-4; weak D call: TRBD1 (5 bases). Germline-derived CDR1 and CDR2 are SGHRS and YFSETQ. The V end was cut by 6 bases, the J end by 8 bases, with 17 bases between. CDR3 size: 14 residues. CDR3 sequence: CASNLGLPGEKLFF. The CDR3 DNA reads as TGCGCCAGCAACCTGGGACTTCCTGGGGAAAAACTGTTTTTT.

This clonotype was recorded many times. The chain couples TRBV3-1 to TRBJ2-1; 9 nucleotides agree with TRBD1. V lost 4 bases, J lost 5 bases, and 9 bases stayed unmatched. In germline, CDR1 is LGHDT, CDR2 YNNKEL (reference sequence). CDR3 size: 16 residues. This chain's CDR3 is CASSPDRDRDDNEQFF. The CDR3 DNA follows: TGTGCCAGCAGCCCCGATCGGGACAGGGATGACAATGAGCAGTTCTTC.

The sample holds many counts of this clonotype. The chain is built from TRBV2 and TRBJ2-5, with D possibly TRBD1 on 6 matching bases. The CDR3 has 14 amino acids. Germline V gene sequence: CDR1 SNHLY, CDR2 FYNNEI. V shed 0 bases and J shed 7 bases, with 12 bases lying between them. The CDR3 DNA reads TGTGCCAGCAGTGAAGCGGGGGCATCGGGGACCCAGTACTTC. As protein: CASSEAGASGTQYF. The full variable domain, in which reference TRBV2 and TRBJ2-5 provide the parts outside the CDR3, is EPEVTQTPSHQVTQMGQEVILRCVPISNHLYFYWYRQILGQKVEFLVSFYNNEISEKSEIFDDQFSVERPDGSNFTLKIRSTKLEDSAMYFCASSEAGASGTQYFGPGTRLLVL.

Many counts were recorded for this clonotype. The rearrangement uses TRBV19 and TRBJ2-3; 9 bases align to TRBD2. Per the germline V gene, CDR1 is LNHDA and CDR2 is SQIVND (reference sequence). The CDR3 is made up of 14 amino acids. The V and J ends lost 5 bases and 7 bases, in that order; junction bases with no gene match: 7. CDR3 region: CASSPGTSSYTQYF. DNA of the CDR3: TGTGCCAGTAGTCCCGGGACTAGCAGCTATACGCAGTATTTT.

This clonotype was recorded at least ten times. The CDR3 sequence is CSAMRSALNLEAFF. CDR3 coding DNA: TGCAGTGCTATGAGGTCGGCCCTTAATCTTGAAGCTTTCTTT. The V call is TRBV20-1, the J call TRBJ1-1; D remains ambiguous. This CDR3 has 14 amino acids. Germline CDR1 reads DFQATT; CDR2 reads SNEGSKA (reference sequence). V gave up 4 bases and J gave up 7 bases, with 19 bases separating them.

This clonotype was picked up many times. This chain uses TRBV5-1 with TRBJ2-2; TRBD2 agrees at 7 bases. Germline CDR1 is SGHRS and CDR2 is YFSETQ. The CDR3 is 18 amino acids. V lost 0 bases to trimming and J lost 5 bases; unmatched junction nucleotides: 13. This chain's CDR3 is CASSLAERDSLVTGELFF. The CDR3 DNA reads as TGCGCCAGCAGCTTGGCCGAGCGGGACTCCCTAGTTACCGGGGAGCTGTTTTTT.

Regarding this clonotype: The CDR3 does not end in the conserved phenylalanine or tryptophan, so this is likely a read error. The CDR3 protein is CASRGTSDHYEQYL. CDR3 nucleotide sequence: TGTGCCAGCAGGGGGACTAGCGACCATTACGAGCAGTACCTC. The chain is built from TRBV6-1 and TRBJ2-7; TRBD2 aligns across 10 bases. J lost 4 bases, V lost 6 bases, and 6 bases had no gene match. The germline V gene encodes CDR1 MNHNS and CDR2 SASEGT. CDR3 length equals 14 residues.

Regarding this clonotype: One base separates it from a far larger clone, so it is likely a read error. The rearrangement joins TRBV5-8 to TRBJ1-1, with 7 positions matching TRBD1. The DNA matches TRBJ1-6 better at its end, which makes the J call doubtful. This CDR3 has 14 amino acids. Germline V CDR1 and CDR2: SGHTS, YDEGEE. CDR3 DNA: TGTGCCAGCAGCTTTCCGCGACAGGGAGCACCCCTCCACTTT. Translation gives CASSFPRQGAPLHF.

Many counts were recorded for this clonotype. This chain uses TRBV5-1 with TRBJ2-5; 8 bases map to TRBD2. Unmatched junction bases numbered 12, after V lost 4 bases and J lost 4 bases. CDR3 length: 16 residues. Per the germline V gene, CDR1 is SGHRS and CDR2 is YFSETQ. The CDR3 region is CASSLGSGGTRETQYF. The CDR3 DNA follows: TGCGCCAGCAGCCTGGGGAGCGGGGGCACCCGAGAGACCCAGTACTTC. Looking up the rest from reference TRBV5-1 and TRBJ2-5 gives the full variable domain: KAGVTQTPRYLIKTRGQQVTLSCSPISGHRSVSWYQQTPGQGLQFLFEYFSETQRNKGNFPGRFSGRQFSNSRSEMNVSTLELGDSALYLCASSLGSGGTRETQYFGPGTRLLVL.

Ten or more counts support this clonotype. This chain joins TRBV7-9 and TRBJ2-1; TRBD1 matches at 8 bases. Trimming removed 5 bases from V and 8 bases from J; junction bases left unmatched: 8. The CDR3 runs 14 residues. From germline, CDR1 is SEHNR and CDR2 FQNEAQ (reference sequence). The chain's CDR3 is CASSLGTGYDEQFF. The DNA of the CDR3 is TGTGCCAGCAGCCTCGGGACAGGTTACGATGAGCAGTTCTTC.